This T cell receptor beta chain derives from a study of naive and memory T cell subsets. Findings and caveats of the study: Naive repertoires, especially CD8, held a few larger clonotypes, possibly memory cells re-expressing CD45RA.

Both TRBC1 and TRBC2 were covered by a beta constant-region primer of two equimolar oligonucleotides. The ligated cDNA underwent four PCR rounds using SP2 and nested alpha and beta constant-region primers. Each CDR3 protein gets one entry after TCRdb re-called the UMI-ligation and nested PCR reads with MiXCR. In the table there are approximately 150,000 distinct CDR3 sequences, 15% to 25% of which are singletons. Notes on this clonotype: What it binds is not known.

V lost 1 base, J lost 3 bases, and 7 bases lay in between. The germline V gene encodes CDR1 GTSNPN and CDR2 SVGIG (reference sequence). This CDR3 region has 12 residues. The sequencing sample was made of naive CD8+ T cells from blood. V is TRBV30 and J is TRBJ2-7; D possibly corresponds to TRBD1 (5 bases). This TCR was recovered from a human donor in good health. CDR3 DNA sequence: TGTGCCTGGAGTGGCCAGGGCTACGAGCAGTACTTC. This translates into CAWSGQGYEQYF.